This T cell receptor beta chain came from a study of T cells of healthy individuals. TCRdb re-called the 5' RACE reads with MiXCR, one entry per CDR3 protein. The sample consists of 35,000 to 45,000 distinct CDR3 sequences, 4% to 5% of them appearing once. The trim removed 6 bases at V and 3 bases at J, leaving 9 bases unmatched. Germline lookup yields CDR1 SGHKS and CDR2 YYEKEE (reference sequence). The length of the CDR3 is 14 residues. This clonotype was seen at least ten times. The receptor was isolated from a human donor in good health. V is TRBV5-5 and J is TRBJ2-7, with 7 bases that match TRBD1. CDR3 sequence (DNA): TGTGCCAGCACCTCTCGTTGGGACAGCTACGAGCAGTACTTC. This sequence encodes CASTSRWDSYEQYF.